The clone carrying this TCR beta chain was picked up a small number of times. Its antigen remains unidentified. The germline V gene encodes CDR1 LNHDA and CDR2 SQIVND (reference sequence). The CDR3 covers 12 residues. The ends were cut back, 3 bases at V and 9 bases at J, with 8 bases in the middle. TCRdb re-clonotyped the PCR reads through MiXCR. There are about 30,000 clones in the sample; 4% to 5% occur only once, and around 20% lies in the top ten. These data belong to a study of metastatic and nonmetastatic thyroid tumors. General study points: Malignant thyroid tumors reportedly had TCR beta diversity that was significantly higher than in benign nodules, in blood and tumor.

Patients underwent thyroid surgery, and none had received any treatment before it. The V gene is TRBV19, the J gene TRBJ2-2; D unclear. The TCR was taken from a female donor with papillary thyroid cancer or a benign thyroid nodule (not recorded which). Some clones in this sample may be carry-over from other donors' samples. The material sequenced was blood. The CDR3: CASSIKTRELFF. Written as DNA, the CDR3 is TGTGCCAGTAGTATCAAAACCAGGGAGCTGTTTTTT.